The 22 T cell receptor beta chains below were found in one sample sequenced in a study of Ad26.COV2.S vaccination and SARS-CoV-2 variants. Method: immunoSEQ multiplex PCR; TCRdb's copy keeps in-frame clones and lacks some. This sample carries approximately 420,000 clones, more than 85% of them seen once, and the ten largest clones take under 4%. Described treatment: around 19 received Ad26.COV2.S at low or high dose, single or two shots; 5 received placebo; per-sample allocation not given. Collection of the samples took place on day 63 after the first injection of vaccine or placebo. The sequencing here drew on peripheral blood, taken in a trial of Ad26.COV2.S vaccine versus placebo. These TCRs come from a person between 18 and 59 years old who received the Ad26.COV2.S COVID-19 vaccine or a placebo.

J is TRBJ1-2 and V is TRBV7-9; D perhaps matches TRBD1 (6 bases). Germline assignment: CDR1 SEHNR and CDR2 FQNEAQ (reference sequence). Trimming removed 4 bases from V and 5 bases from J, with 23 bases in between. The CDR3 loop spans 17 amino acids. The CDR3 DNA reads TGTGCCAGCAGCTATGGACCTCCAGGGGTCGGGAGATATGGCTACACCTTC. This sequence encodes CASSYGPPGVGRYGYTF. Looking up the rest from reference TRBV7-9 and TRBJ1-2 gives the full variable domain: DTGVSQNPRHKITKRGQNVTFRCDPISEHNRLYWYRQTLGQGPEFLTYFQNEAQLEKSRLLSDRFSAERPKGSFSTLEIQRTEQGDSAMYLCASSYGPPGVGRYGYTFGSGTRLTVV.

The count of this clone is one. This chain connects TRBV20-1 to TRBJ1-5; 7 positions agree with TRBD1. V dropped 3 bases and J dropped 4; count of bases not matched to a gene: 12. The CDR3 covers 16 residues. CDR1 is DFQATT, CDR2 SNEGSKA, per germline (reference sequence). Written as DNA, the CDR3 is TGCAGTGCTAGTTTGGGATACAGGGGCAGTAATCAGCCCCAGCATTTT. Its protein product is CSASLGYRGSNQPQHF.

In its sample, this clone was seen once. In DNA, the CDR3 is TGTGCCAGCAGCTCGCGGGACAGGGCGGGAAACACCATATATTTT. This encodes CASSSRDRAGNTIYF. The genes are TRBV7-9 and TRBJ1-3; 9 bases line up with TRBD1. The CDR3 totals 15 residues. Germline V gene data show CDR1 as SEHNR and CDR2 as FQNEAQ (reference sequence). V gave up 4 bases and J gave up 4 bases; unmatched junction bases: 5.

This clone was seen a few times. The chain combines TRBV5-6 with TRBJ2-1, with 11 bases fitting TRBD2. J gave up 7 bases and V 2 bases, and 5 bases lay outside the gene matches. This CDR3 spans 15 amino acids. Germline V gene sequence: CDR1 SGHDT, CDR2 YYEEEE. CDR3 amino acids: CASSFSGGAYNEQFF. The CDR3 region has the DNA TGTGCCAGCAGCTTTAGCGGGGGGGCGTATAATGAGCAGTTCTTC.

V is TRBV3-1 (or the pseudogene TRBV3-2) and J is TRBJ1-2, with D tentatively TRBD1 (5 bases). This CDR3 has 17 residues. CDR1 LGHDT and CDR2 YNNKEL come from the germline V gene (reference sequence). V was shortened by 4 bases and J by 6 bases, with 24 bases between the two germline ends. CDR3 sequence (DNA): TGTGCCAGCAGCCGGAGGGAAGGGGATTTCGATGGTAATGGCTACACCTTC. It encodes CASSRREGDFDGNGYTF.

The chain couples TRBV7-9 to TRBJ1-2; D remains ambiguous. This CDR3 comprises 11 residues. V lost 2 bases and J 4 bases, leaving 2 bases between the germline ends. The germline V gene has CDR1 SEHNR and CDR2 FQNEAQ (reference sequence). The CDR3 DNA sequence: TGTGCCAGCAGCTTATCCTATGGCTACACCTTC. Its translation is CASSLSYGYTF.

The V gene is TRBV10-3, the J gene TRBJ2-7, with 9 bases fitting TRBD1. Germline CDR1 is ENHRY and CDR2 is SYGVKD. The V and J ends lost 6 bases and 5 bases, in that order; junction bases with no gene match: 8. This CDR3 comprises 14 residues. This CDR3 reads CAISRGQGTNEQYF. In nucleotides, the CDR3 is TGTGCCATCAGCCGAGGACAGGGGACGAACGAGCAGTACTTC.

V usage is TRBV5-1 and J usage is TRBJ2-1; no clear D. V lost 2 bases and J 5 bases, leaving 11 bases between the germline ends. Germline assignment: CDR1 SGHRS and CDR2 YFSETQ. CDR3 size: 14 residues. The CDR3 here is CASSLLDGDNEQFF. Here the CDR3 DNA reads TGCGCCAGCAGCTTACTGGACGGCGACAATGAGCAGTTCTTC.

This chain uses TRBV4-1 with TRBJ1-2; the D gene is possibly TRBD1 (5 bases). Germline CDR1 reads MGHRA; CDR2 reads YSYEKL. The CDR3 runs 20 residues. Trimming removed 0 bases from V and 5 bases from J, with 28 bases in between. The CDR3 region is CASSQDLFRVGTRRFYGYTF. The CDR3 coding sequence is TGCGCCAGCAGCCAAGATTTGTTCCGGGTTGGGACGAGACGCTTTTATGGCTACACCTTC.

The CDR3: CASSLDFSPLHF. The CDR3 DNA follows: TGTGCCAGCAGCCTAGACTTTTCACCCCTCCACTTT. This rearrangement joins TRBV7-2 to TRBJ1-6; no reliable D call. V shed 5 bases and J shed 9 bases, with 8 bases lying between them. The germline V gene has CDR1 SGHTA and CDR2 FQGNSA. This CDR3 spans 12 amino acids.

The chain links TRBV30 to TRBJ1-5; 7 nucleotides align to TRBD1. Germline-derived CDR1 and CDR2 are GTSNPN and SVGIG (reference sequence). Unmatched junction bases numbered 8, after V lost 0 bases and J lost 6 bases. This CDR3 is built from 15 residues. CDR3 residues: CAWSVTEGGPQPQHF. In DNA form, the CDR3 reads TGTGCCTGGAGTGTAACGGAAGGGGGCCCTCAGCCCCAGCATTTT.

The rearrangement uses TRBV27 and TRBJ2-5; 12 bases line up with TRBD2. Losses at the gene ends were 6 bases for V and 4 bases for J; bases not matched to a gene: 15. Germline assignment: CDR1 MNHEY and CDR2 SMNVEV (reference sequence). The CDR3 has 18 amino acids. CDR3 in DNA: TGTGCCAGCAGCCGGGGGGCTAGCGGGGGGGCGATTCCAGAGACCCAGTACTTC. This translates into CASSRGASGGAIPETQYF.

This clone has just one count. The chain combines TRBV9 with TRBJ1-1, with a possible D match to TRBD1 (6 bases). Trimming removed 3 bases at V and 8 bases at J, with 11 bases between. Germline assignment: CDR1 SGDLS and CDR2 YYNGEE. This CDR3 has 12 residues. This chain's CDR3 is CASSERTEEAFF. Written as DNA, the CDR3 is TGTGCCAGCAGCGAAAGGACAGAAGAAGCTTTCTTT.

The rearrangement joins TRBV6-6 to TRBJ2-1; D is possibly TRBD2 (7 bases). Germline loops: CDR1 MNHNY, CDR2 SVGAGI (reference sequence). Between the trimmed V and J ends, which lost 7 bases and 7 bases, there was a span of 17 bases. The CDR3 is made up of 14 amino acids. CDR3 residues: CASTSRGGLNEQFF. Written as DNA, the CDR3 is TGTGCCAGCACCTCAAGGGGGGGGCTTAATGAGCAGTTCTTC.

V usage is TRBV19 and J usage is TRBJ2-5, with a tentative D call TRBD1 (7 bases). V lost 4 bases and J 2 bases, leaving 11 bases between the germline ends. This CDR3 contains 14 residues. Germline CDR1 and CDR2: LNHDA and SQIVND (reference sequence). This chain's CDR3 is CASSSRGRQETQYF. The CDR3 DNA reads TGTGCCAGTAGTAGCAGGGGGAGGCAAGAGACCCAGTACTTC.

This clone was counted a single time. The rearrangement joins TRBV3-1 (or the pseudogene TRBV3-2) to TRBJ2-5, with 9 nucleotides matching TRBD1. V shed 1 base, J shed 6 bases, and the junction held 3 bases outside the gene matches. Germline CDR1 LGHDT, CDR2 YNNKEL (reference sequence). The CDR3 runs 14 residues. The CDR3 DNA sequence: TGTGCCAGCAGCCAAGGACAGGGGGTACAGACCCAGTACTTC. This encodes CASSQGQGVQTQYF.

The gene calls are TRBV6-5 and TRBJ1-1; a weak D match, TRBD1 (5 bases). Trimming cost V 6 bases and J 4 bases, with 15 bases left between them. The CDR3 covers 14 residues. From germline, CDR1 is MNHEY and CDR2 SVGAGI. The CDR3 bases are TGTGCCAGCAGCCTACGCTTAAGGGGCACTGAAGCTTTCTTT. This translates into CASSLRLRGTEAFF.

The chain links TRBV7-2 to TRBJ1-4; D is undetermined. Trimming shortened V by 1 base and J by 7 bases, and 10 bases separated the two germline ends. The CDR3 spans 14 residues. Germline CDR1 SGHTA, CDR2 FQGNSA. CDR3 region: CASSLEVSAEKLFF. CDR3 nucleotides: TGTGCCAGCAGCTTAGAGGTCTCCGCTGAAAAACTGTTTTTT.

The V gene is TRBV5-6, the J gene TRBJ1-5; no definite D call. The V end was cut by 0 bases, the J end by 7 bases, with 5 bases between. In germline, CDR1 is SGHDT, CDR2 YYEEEE. The CDR3 runs 12 residues. CDR3 in amino acids: CASSLVGQPQHF. DNA of the CDR3: TGTGCCAGCAGCTTGGTCGGACAGCCCCAGCATTTT.

V usage is TRBV5-4 and J usage is TRBJ2-7; 9 bases fit TRBD1. Per germline, CDR1 SGHNT and CDR2 YYREEE (reference sequence). V was pared by 4 bases and J by 7 bases, with 6 bases of the junction left unmatched. The CDR3 has 13 amino acids. The CDR3 sequence is CASSRTGVREQYF. CDR3 sequence (DNA): TGTGCCAGCAGCCGGACAGGGGTTCGGGAGCAGTACTTC.

J is TRBJ1-3 and V is TRBV7-6; D unclear. V lost 1 base, J lost 0 bases, and 13 bases lay in between. Per the germline V gene, CDR1 is SGHVS and CDR2 is FNYEAQ. CDR3 length: 17 amino acids. The DNA for the CDR3 is TGTGCCAGCAGCTTAGGTTCGTTACGGGACTCTGGAAACACCATATATTTT. Translating it yields CASSLGSLRDSGNTIYF.

This rearrangement joins TRBV5-1 to TRBJ2-3; 10 nucleotides line up with TRBD2. This CDR3 region has 16 residues. The ends lost 0 bases at V and 5 bases at J; junction bases unmatched: 6. CDR1 is SGHRS and CDR2 is YFSETQ in the germline V gene. The CDR3 region is CASSLAPSGGIDTQYF. The CDR3 DNA is TGCGCCAGCAGCTTGGCCCCTAGCGGGGGAATAGATACGCAGTATTTT.